This T cell receptor beta chain came from a study of blood T cell repertoires in COVID-19. TCRdb's copy holds only in-frame clones and misses some; the assay was immunoSEQ multiplex PCR. The repertoire holds about 91,000 clones, around 80% seen once, with around 7% in the top ten. This clonotype was sampled from a man in his fifties or sixties with active or convalescent COVID-19. Input material: peripheral blood.

The CDR3 is CASSIAGDTAGDTQYF. DNA for the CDR3: TGTGCCAGTAGTATAGCCGGGGACACCGCAGGAGATACGCAGTATTTT. The chain uses TRBV19 and TRBJ2-3, with a possible D match to TRBD1 (6 bases). In germline, CDR1 is LNHDA, CDR2 SQIVND (reference sequence). Trimming shortened V by 1 base and J by 5 bases, and 16 bases separated the two germline ends. CDR3 size: 16 residues.